The 8 T cell receptor beta chains listed next were all sequenced from one sample in a study of blood T cell repertoires in COVID-19. The repertoire was sequenced with immunoSEQ multiplex PCR; TCRdb's copy has only in-frame clones and lacks some. The table lists around 280,000 clones, more than 75% of them singletons, with over 2% in the top ten. What was sequenced was peripheral blood. The source is a woman younger than 45 who had recovered from COVID-19.

This chain links TRBV5-1 with TRBJ2-3; D is possibly TRBD2 (6 bases). From germline, CDR1 is SGHRS and CDR2 YFSETQ. CDR3 length: 14 residues. Trimming removed 0 bases at V and 3 bases at J, with 8 bases between. CDR3 in DNA: TGCGCCAGCAGCTTGGCGCTAGCGACAGATACGCAGTATTTT. It codes for CASSLALATDTQYF. Full variable domain (outside the CDR3, taken from reference TRBV5-1 and TRBJ2-3): KAGVTQTPRYLIKTRGQQVTLSCSPISGHRSVSWYQQTPGQGLQFLFEYFSETQRNKGNFPGRFSGRQFSNSRSEMNVSTLELGDSALYLCASSLALATDTQYFGPGTRLTVL.

The chain recombines TRBV5-1 with TRBJ2-7; TRBD2 matches 9 bases. The V gene's germline CDR1 is SGHRS and CDR2 YFSETQ. The V gene end was trimmed by 0 bases and the J gene end by 3 bases; junction bases not matched to a gene: 10. This CDR3 comprises 17 residues. This CDR3 reads CASSLGQASGVHYEQYF. CDR3 sequence (DNA): TGCGCCAGCAGCTTGGGGCAGGCTAGCGGGGTCCACTACGAGCAGTACTTC.

The chain links TRBV19 to TRBJ2-7; 7 bases match TRBD1. This CDR3 has 16 residues. Germline V gene sequence: CDR1 LNHDA, CDR2 SQIVND (reference sequence). V lost 2 bases and J lost 2; bases outside the gene matches: 9. In DNA, the CDR3 is TGTGCCAGTAGTATAAATGGGGGACAGAAGCCCTACGAGCAGTACTTC. It translates to CASSINGGQKPYEQYF.

The chain recombines TRBV5-4 with TRBJ2-1; 14 positions agree with TRBD2. CDR1 and CDR2 from the germline V gene are SGHNT and YYREEE (reference sequence). J lost 7 bases, V lost 0 bases, and 0 bases had no gene match. The length of the CDR3 is 15 residues. DNA of the CDR3: TGTGCCAGCAGCTTGGGACTAGCGGGAGGGAATGAGCAGTTCTTC. It codes for CASSLGLAGGNEQFF.

The genes are TRBV5-4 and TRBJ1-1; 7 bases fit TRBD1. The CDR3 runs to 15 residues. Germline V gene sequence: CDR1 SGHNT, CDR2 YYREEE (reference sequence). V lost 4 bases to trimming and J lost 0 bases; unmatched junction nucleotides: 6. The chain's CDR3 is CASSPPGQMNTEAFF. CDR3 DNA: TGTGCCAGCAGCCCCCCGGGACAGATGAACACTGAAGCTTTCTTT.

This rearrangement joins TRBV2 to TRBJ2-4, with D unresolved. The CDR3 length is 14 residues. The V gene lost 2 bases and the J gene lost 2 bases, with 7 bases spanning the gap. Germline lookup yields CDR1 SNHLY and CDR2 FYNNEI. The DNA of the CDR3 is TGTGCCAGCAGTGAAACCGGGTCCAAAAACATTCAGTACTTC. It yields the protein CASSETGSKNIQYF. Full variable domain (remainder filled in from reference TRBV2 and TRBJ2-4): EPEVTQTPSHQVTQMGQEVILRCVPISNHLYFYWYRQILGQKVEFLVSFYNNEISEKSEIFDDQFSVERPDGSNFTLKIRSTKLEDSAMYFCASSETGSKNIQYFGAGTRLSVL.

The chain couples TRBV19 to TRBJ1-5; D is undetermined. Germline CDR1 reads LNHDA; CDR2 reads SQIVND (reference sequence). This CDR3 contains 13 residues. Trimming stripped 3 bases from V and 5 bases from J, with 8 bases between. CDR3 protein: CASSISVDQPQHF. The CDR3 nucleotides read TGTGCCAGTAGTATCTCAGTGGATCAGCCCCAGCATTTT.

This chain connects TRBV28 to TRBJ1-2; 10 nucleotides align to TRBD1. The germline CDR1 and CDR2 sequences are MDHEN and SYDVKM. This CDR3 is built from 14 residues. V dropped 4 bases and J dropped 4; count of bases not matched to a gene: 3. CDR3 DNA sequence: TGTGCCAGCAGTTCGACAGGGGGCGGCTATGGCTACACCTTC. The encoded protein is CASSSTGGGYGYTF.